A selection of T cell receptor beta chains follows, all from one sample in a study of T-cell reconstitution after alpha-beta-depleted transplantation in children. Using its own MiXCR run on the PCR reads, TCRdb lists one record per CDR3 protein. This table has around 360,000 distinct CDR3 sequences, about a tenth appearing once. The sequencing used PBMCs from the stem cell graft donor, collected from the stem cell graft. These receptors came from a human donor who donated a stem cell graft to a child with acute lymphoblastic leukemia. CDR3s include the opening cysteine and the closing phenylalanine or tryptophan. Fields, in order: clone size, D gene, V gene, J gene, CDR3 protein, CDR3 DNA. D genes are given only for firm matches. Size values are once, few and many counts, or a class for expanded clones, and some rows have none.

clone size: -
D gene: TRBD1
V gene: TRBV10-3
J gene: TRBJ1-3
CDR3 protein: CAISGTGEGNTIYF
CDR3 DNA: TGTGCCATCAGTGGGACAGGGGAAGGAAACACCATATATTTT

clone size: -
D gene: TRBD2
V gene: TRBV10-3
J gene: TRBJ2-3
CDR3 protein: CAISSKAGAADTQYF
CDR3 DNA: TGTGCCATCAGTAGCAAAGCGGGAGCGGCAGATACGCAGTATTTT

clone size: few
D gene: -
V gene: TRBV2
J gene: TRBJ2-4
CDR3 protein: CATNRLKLAKNIQYF
CDR3 DNA: TGTGCCACAAACAGGTTAAAGCTAGCCAAAAACATTCAGTACTTC

clone size: many
D gene: -
V gene: TRBV3-1
J gene: TRBJ2-2
CDR3 protein: CASSPSGNTGELFF
CDR3 DNA: TGTGCCAGCAGCCCATCGGGCAATACCGGGGAGCTGTTTTTT

clone size: -
D gene: -
V gene: TRBV12-3/TRBV12-4
J gene: TRBJ2-4
CDR3 protein: CASTSQLLAKNIQYF
CDR3 DNA: TGTGCCAGCACCTCCCAGCTACTAGCCAAAAACATTCAGTACTTC

clone size: -
D gene: TRBD1
V gene: TRBV18
J gene: TRBJ2-1
CDR3 protein: CASSPPDRGVNNQQFF
CDR3 DNA: TGTGCCAGCTCACCACCTGACAGGGGGGTAAACAATCAGCAGTTCTTC

clone size: few
D gene: -
V gene: TRBV7-9
J gene: TRBJ1-5
CDR3 protein: CASSFLGDNQPQHF
CDR3 DNA: TGTGCCAGCAGCTTCCTAGGGGATAATCAGCCCCAGCATTTT

clone size: -
D gene: -
V gene: TRBV5-1
J gene: TRBJ2-5
CDR3 protein: CASSFTVGAETQYF
CDR3 DNA: TGCGCCAGCAGCTTCACGGTAGGGGCAGAGACCCAGTACTTC

clone size: few
D gene: TRBD2
V gene: TRBV15
J gene: TRBJ2-1
CDR3 protein: CATSRGPETSGTNEQFF
CDR3 DNA: TGTGCCACCAGCAGAGGACCGGAGACTAGCGGAACCAATGAGCAGTTCTTC

clone size: few
D gene: TRBD2
V gene: TRBV6-5
J gene: TRBJ2-2
CDR3 protein: CASSYGRGDTGELFF
CDR3 DNA: TGTGCCAGCAGTTACGGGCGGGGGGACACCGGGGAGCTGTTTTTT

clone size: few
D gene: -
V gene: TRBV5-1
J gene: TRBJ2-2
CDR3 protein: CASSPHQGPNTGELFF
CDR3 DNA: TGCGCCAGCAGCCCCCACCAGGGACCGAACACCGGGGAGCTGTTTTTT

clone size: many
D gene: -
V gene: TRBV5-1
J gene: TRBJ1-1
CDR3 protein: CASRSPDTEAFF
CDR3 DNA: TGCGCCAGCAGAAGTCCGGACACTGAAGCTTTCTTT

clone size: many
D gene: TRBD2
V gene: TRBV10-3
J gene: TRBJ2-1
CDR3 protein: CAISEGRETLF
CDR3 DNA: TGTGCCATCAGTGAAGGGAGGGAGACTCTCTTC

clone size: few
D gene: -
V gene: TRBV12-3/TRBV12-4
J gene: TRBJ1-1
CDR3 protein: CASSTRVILGNTEAFF
CDR3 DNA: TGTGCCAGCAGCACCAGGGTGATATTGGGGAACACTGAAGCTTTCTTT

clone size: -
D gene: -
V gene: TRBV7-9
J gene: TRBJ2-2
CDR3 protein: CASSVTGTSSSTGELFF
CDR3 DNA: TGTGCCAGCAGCGTTACCGGGACTTCCTCTTCAACCGGGGAGCTGTTTTTT

clone size: few
D gene: TRBD1
V gene: TRBV29-1
J gene: TRBJ2-7
CDR3 protein: CSVALNRGGYEQYF
CDR3 DNA: TGCAGCGTTGCCCTTAACAGGGGCGGCTACGAGCAGTACTTC

clone size: few
D gene: -
V gene: TRBV20-1
J gene: TRBJ2-7
CDR3 protein: CSAVGRSSYEQYF
CDR3 DNA: TGCAGTGCTGTCGGCAGGAGCTCCTACGAGCAGTACTTC

clone size: -
D gene: -
V gene: TRBV6-1
J gene: TRBJ2-5
CDR3 protein: CASNPGVREETQYF
CDR3 DNA: TGTGCCAGCAACCCGGGAGTACGGGAAGAGACCCAGTACTTC

clone size: many
D gene: -
V gene: TRBV4-1
J gene: TRBJ1-5
CDR3 protein: CASGTGPQGSNQPQHF
CDR3 DNA: TGCGCCAGCGGCACAGGCCCTCAGGGGAGCAATCAGCCCCAGCATTTT

clone size: many
D gene: TRBD2
V gene: TRBV4-1
J gene: TRBJ2-1
CDR3 protein: CASSQIGREVRNEQFF
CDR3 DNA: TGCGCCAGCAGCCAAATAGGGCGGGAGGTGAGGAATGAGCAGTTCTTC

clone size: -
D gene: TRBD1
V gene: TRBV7-9
J gene: TRBJ2-3
CDR3 protein: CASSQGDISTDTQYF
CDR3 DNA: TGTGCCAGCAGCCAGGGGGACATAAGCACAGATACGCAGTATTTT

clone size: -
D gene: -
V gene: TRBV7-9
J gene: TRBJ2-3
CDR3 protein: CASSFRESTDTQYF
CDR3 DNA: TGTGCCAGCAGCTTCCGAGAGTCGACAGATACGCAGTATTTT

clone size: -
D gene: -
V gene: TRBV20-1
J gene: TRBJ1-1
CDR3 protein: CSARDFGNTEAFF
CDR3 DNA: TGCAGTGCTAGAGATTTCGGGAACACTGAAGCTTTCTTT

clone size: few
D gene: TRBD2
V gene: TRBV30
J gene: TRBJ2-3
CDR3 protein: CAWSGGRSTDTQYF
CDR3 DNA: TGTGCCTGGTCCGGCGGGAGGAGCACAGATACGCAGTATTTT

clone size: many
D gene: -
V gene: TRBV5-1
J gene: TRBJ1-1
CDR3 protein: CASRKLEGTQAFF
CDR3 DNA: TGCGCCAGCAGAAAACTCGAAGGGACACAAGCTTTCTTT

clone size: -
D gene: -
V gene: TRBV7-2
J gene: TRBJ2-3
CDR3 protein: CASSQGVDTQYF
CDR3 DNA: TGTGCCAGCAGCCAAGGGGTGGATACGCAGTATTTT